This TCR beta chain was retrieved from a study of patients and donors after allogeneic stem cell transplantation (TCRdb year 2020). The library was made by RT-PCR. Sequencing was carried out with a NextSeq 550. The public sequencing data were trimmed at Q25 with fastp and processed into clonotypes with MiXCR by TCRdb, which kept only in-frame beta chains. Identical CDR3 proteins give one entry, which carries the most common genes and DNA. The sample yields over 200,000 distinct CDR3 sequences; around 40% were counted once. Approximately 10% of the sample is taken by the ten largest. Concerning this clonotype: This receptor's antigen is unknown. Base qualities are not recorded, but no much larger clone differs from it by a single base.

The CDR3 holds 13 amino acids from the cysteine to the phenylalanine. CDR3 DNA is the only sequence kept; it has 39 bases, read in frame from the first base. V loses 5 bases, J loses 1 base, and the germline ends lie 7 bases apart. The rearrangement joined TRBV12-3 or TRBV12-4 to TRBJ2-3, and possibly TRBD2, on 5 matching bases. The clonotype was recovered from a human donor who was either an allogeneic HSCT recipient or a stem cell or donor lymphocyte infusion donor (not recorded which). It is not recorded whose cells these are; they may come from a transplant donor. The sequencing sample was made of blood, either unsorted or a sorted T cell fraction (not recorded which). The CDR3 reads CASSGRGTDTQYF. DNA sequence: TGTGCCAGCAGTGGGCGGGGCACAGATACGCAGTATTTT.